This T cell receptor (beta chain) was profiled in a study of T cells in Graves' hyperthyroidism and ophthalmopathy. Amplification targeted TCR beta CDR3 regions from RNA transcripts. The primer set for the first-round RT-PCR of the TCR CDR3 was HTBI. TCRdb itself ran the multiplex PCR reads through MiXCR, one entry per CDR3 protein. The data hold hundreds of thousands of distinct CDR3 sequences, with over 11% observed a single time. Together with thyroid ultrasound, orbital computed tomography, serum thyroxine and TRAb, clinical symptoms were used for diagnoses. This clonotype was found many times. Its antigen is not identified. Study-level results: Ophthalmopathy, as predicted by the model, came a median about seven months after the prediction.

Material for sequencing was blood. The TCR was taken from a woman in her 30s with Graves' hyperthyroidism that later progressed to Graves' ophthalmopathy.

CDR3 protein: CASSQEGGGTGGDSGELFF. The CDR3 DNA sequence: TGCGCCAGCAGCCAAGAGGGCGGCGGGACAGGGGGCGATTCCGGGGAGCTGTTTTTT. The chain combines TRBV4-1 with TRBJ2-2; 12 positions match TRBD1. There are 19 residues in the CDR3. V trimming: 0 bases; J trimming: 6 bases; junction bases outside the gene matches: 11. Looked up from germline, CDR1 is MGHRA and CDR2 is YSYEKL.